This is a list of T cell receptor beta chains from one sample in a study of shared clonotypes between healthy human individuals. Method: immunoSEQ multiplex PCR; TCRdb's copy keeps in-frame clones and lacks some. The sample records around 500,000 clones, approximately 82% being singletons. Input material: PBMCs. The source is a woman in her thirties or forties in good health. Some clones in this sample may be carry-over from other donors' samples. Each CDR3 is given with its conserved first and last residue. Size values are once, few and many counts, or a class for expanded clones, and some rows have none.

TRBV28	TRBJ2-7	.	CASSFSTAHWTGFQYEQYF
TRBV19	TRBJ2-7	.	CASSGQGPREQYF
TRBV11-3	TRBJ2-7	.	CASSSTRSGPLYF
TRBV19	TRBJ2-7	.	CASSIDRDNSYEQYF
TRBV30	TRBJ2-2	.	CAWRGTGANTGELFF
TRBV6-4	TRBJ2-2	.	CASSPGTSGGQAGELFF
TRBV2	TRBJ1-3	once	CASIEQVLSGNTIYF
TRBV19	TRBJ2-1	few	CARSAPEGGDEQFF
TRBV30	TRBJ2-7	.	CAWRTGRDSYEQYF
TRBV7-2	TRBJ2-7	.	CASSLALSYEQYF
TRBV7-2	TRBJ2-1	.	CASSLGLASYNEQFF
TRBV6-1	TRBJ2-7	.	CASSEVQGTYEQYF
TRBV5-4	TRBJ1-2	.	CASSLGGQGAGGYTF
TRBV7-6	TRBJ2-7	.	CASSTSEVSYEQYF
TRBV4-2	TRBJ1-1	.	CASSRQGGTEAFF
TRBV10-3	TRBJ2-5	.	CAISGNSVKTQYF
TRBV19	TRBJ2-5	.	CASSARKAETQYF
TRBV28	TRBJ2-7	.	CASNRDSPYEQYF
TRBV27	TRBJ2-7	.	CASSTQGNEQYF
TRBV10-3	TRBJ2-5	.	CAISEVGQNQETQYF
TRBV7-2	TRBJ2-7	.	CASSPDWGSYEQYF
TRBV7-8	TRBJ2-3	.	CASSYRVESTDTQYF
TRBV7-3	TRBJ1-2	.	CASSSKSYGYTF
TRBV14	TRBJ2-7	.	CASSPLDSGAYEQYF
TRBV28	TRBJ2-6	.	CASSPGTVAGANVLTF
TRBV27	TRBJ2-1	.	CASSLRESGSNEQFF
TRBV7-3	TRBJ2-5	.	CASSLTPGVQETQYF
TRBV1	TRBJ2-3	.	CTSSQEKVLAGATDTQYF
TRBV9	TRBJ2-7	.	CASSAGLGGAYEQYF
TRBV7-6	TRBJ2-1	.	CASSPDRGPNEQFF
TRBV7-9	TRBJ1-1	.	CASSLLEGASPEAFF
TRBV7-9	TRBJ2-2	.	CASSAGDGTGELFF
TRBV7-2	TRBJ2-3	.	CASRGGRALDTQYF
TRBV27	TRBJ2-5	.	CASSPDGTLQAQYF
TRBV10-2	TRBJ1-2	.	CASLSDIGQKANYGYTF
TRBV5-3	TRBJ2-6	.	CARSRRRGDEANVLTF
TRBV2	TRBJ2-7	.	CASMRDPSYEQYF
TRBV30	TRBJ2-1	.	CAWSRGEPCNEQFF
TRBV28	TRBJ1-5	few	CASSLWGSNQPQHF
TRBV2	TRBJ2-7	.	CASSPLADPYEQYF
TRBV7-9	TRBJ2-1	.	CASRRGAGGPYGYNEQFF
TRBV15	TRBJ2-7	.	CATSINPGWFGYEQYF
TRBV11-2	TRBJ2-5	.	CASSVSPGDQETQYF
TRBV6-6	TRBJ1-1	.	CASSANRQGPNTEAFF
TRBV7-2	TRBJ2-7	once	CASSLGTVQYF
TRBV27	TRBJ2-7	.	CASSPGFHYEQYF
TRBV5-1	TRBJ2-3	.	CASRGDREKDTQYF
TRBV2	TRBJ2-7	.	CASSERLAYYEQYF
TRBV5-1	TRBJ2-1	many	CASSPGGTSGRSSYNEQFF
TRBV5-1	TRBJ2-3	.	CASTVGDTQYF
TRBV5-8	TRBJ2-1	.	CASSHGTGYNEQFF
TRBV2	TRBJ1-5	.	CASSDTGGNQPQHF
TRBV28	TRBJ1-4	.	CASSFLRETNEKLFF
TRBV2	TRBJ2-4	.	CASSSDRVAKNIQYF
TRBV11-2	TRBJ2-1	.	CASSFLAGADEQFF
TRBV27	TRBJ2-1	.	CASSLAGAGYNEQFF
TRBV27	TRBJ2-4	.	CASSLSAKNIQYF